This TCR gamma chain was captured by sequencing in a study of fetal and pediatric gammadelta thymocytes (dated by TCRdb to 2021 to 2024). Background for the entire study: To strengthen a single-cell study of gammadelta thymocyte development, the researchers used bulk gammadelta thymocyte repertoires that mixed previously published data with newly generated, unpublished data. In total, the bulk gammadelta thymocyte repertoire set covered about 10 subjects, made up of 7 pediatric thymus donors and 3 fetal thymus donors. Bulk gammadelta thymocyte repertoires combined previously published data (refs 27,28) with unpublished data. Bulk TCR repertoire data were included to raise the number of subjects and reinforce the CDR3 publicity analysis.

Beyond this particular receptor, the publication reports: Compared with post-natal repertoires, fetal gammadelta thymocyte repertoires were previously reported to be enriched for TRDV2, TRGV8 and TRGV9 usage, low N additions and public CDR3s.

The sequencer was an Illumina MiSeq. As for the authors' bioinformatics: For the publicity analysis, the Vgamma9Vdelta2 and nonVgamma9Vdelta2 bulk CDR3 files from each subject were merged to form one combined repertoire per subject. Using base R and dplyr, each CDR3 amino acid sequence was checked across 9 single-cell datasets and nine to ten bulk repertoires to give a publicity score ranging from 0 to 19. Public reads were reanalyzed in TCRdb with CATT, and rows carrying the same DNA were merged afterwards. The V and J calls were determined by TCRdb, not by the authors. The table for this sample lists about 520 gamma-chain clones; under 4.5% of them were counted only once. Of the sample, 45% to 50% is held by the ten largest clones. This clone is regarded as large (0.1 to 1%). It has no known antigen specificity. One end of the junction fails to match germline, which may point to a read error. Other DNA sequences in the sample encode the same CDR3.

The germline V gene encodes CDR1 VENAVY and CDR2 YDSYNSRV. The CDR3 holds 12 amino acids from the cysteine to the phenylalanine. The entry retains the CDR3 DNA only, 36 bases that are in frame from base 1. Fetal thymuses were obtained from elective pregnancy terminations performed in Singapore for socio-psychological reasons at 14 to 22 weeks estimated gestational age. Every fetus was judged structurally normal, both by ultrasound before the termination and by gross morphological examination after the termination. Thymocytes were stained with Zombie NIR viability dye and antibodies against CD3 (UCHT1), TCRgammadelta (11F2), TCRVgamma9 (IMMU360) and TCRVdelta2 (IMMU389). Bulk TRD and TRG CDR3 repertoires were produced separately from sorted Vgamma9Vdelta2 and nonVgamma9Vdelta2 gammadelta thymocytes taken from human fetal and pediatric thymuses. Thymic cell suspensions were prepared from fetal and post-natal thymuses as described previously. NonVgamma9Vdelta2 thymocytes were sorted as CD3+ gammadeltaTCR+ cells that did not have the Vgamma9+Vdelta2+ phenotype. A FACS Aria III cell sorter (BD Biosciences) was used for cell sorting.

The TCR sequence derives from a human fetus. This receptor chain uses TRGV8 and TRGJP1. The sequencing sample was made of non-Vgamma9Vdelta2 gamma-delta T cells from the thymus. In light of the paper, this sample's cell subset or site label describes: CD3+gammadeltaTCR+ thymocytes not co-expressing Vgamma9 and Vdelta2. The sequenced DNA is TGTGCCACCTGGGGCACTGGTTGGTTTAAGATATTT. It codes for CATWGTGWFKIF.